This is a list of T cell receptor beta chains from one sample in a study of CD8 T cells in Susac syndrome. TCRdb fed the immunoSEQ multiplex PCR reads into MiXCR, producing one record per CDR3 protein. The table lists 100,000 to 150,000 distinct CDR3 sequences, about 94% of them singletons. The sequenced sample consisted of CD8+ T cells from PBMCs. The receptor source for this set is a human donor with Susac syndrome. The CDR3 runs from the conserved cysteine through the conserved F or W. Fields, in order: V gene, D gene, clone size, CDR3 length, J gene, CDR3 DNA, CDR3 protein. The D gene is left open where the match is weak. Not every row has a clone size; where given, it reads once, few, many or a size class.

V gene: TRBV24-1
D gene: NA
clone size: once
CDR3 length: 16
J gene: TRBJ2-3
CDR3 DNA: TGTGCCACCAGTGAGGCCGGGGCGCCGAGCACAGATACGCAGTATTTT
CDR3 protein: CATSEAGAPSTDTQYF

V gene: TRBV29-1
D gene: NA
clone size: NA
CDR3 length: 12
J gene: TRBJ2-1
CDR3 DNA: TGCAGCGTTGCTCCGGGAGTGGGTGAGCAGTTCTTC
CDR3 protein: CSVAPGVGEQFF

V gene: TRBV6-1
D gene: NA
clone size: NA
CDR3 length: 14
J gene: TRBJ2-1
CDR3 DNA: TGTGCCAGCAGAGAGTATAAAGATTACAATGAGCAGTTCTTC
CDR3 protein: CASREYKDYNEQFF

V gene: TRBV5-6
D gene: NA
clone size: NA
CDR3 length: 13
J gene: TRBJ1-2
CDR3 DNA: TGTGCCAGCAACCCCAGGGGTATGCGAGGCTACACCTTC
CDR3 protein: CASNPRGMRGYTF

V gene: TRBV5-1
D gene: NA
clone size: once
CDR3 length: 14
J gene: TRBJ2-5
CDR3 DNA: TGCGCCAGCAGCGCGGGTGGGGAACAAGAGACCCAGTACTTC
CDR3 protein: CASSAGGEQETQYF

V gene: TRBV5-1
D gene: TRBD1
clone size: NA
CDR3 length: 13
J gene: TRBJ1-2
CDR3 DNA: TGCGCCAGCTCGCTTACAGGGGGTAAGGGCTACACCTTC
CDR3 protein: CASSLTGGKGYTF

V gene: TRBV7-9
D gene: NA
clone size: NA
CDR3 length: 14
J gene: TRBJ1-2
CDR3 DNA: TGTGCCAGCAGCTTAGTCGCGGGGCCGAACTCGGACACCTTC
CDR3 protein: CASSLVAGPNSDTF

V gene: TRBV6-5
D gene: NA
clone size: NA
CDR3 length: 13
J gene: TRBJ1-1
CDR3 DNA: TGTGCCAGCAGTGAAACAGTGAACACTGAAGCTTTCTTT
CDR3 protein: CASSETVNTEAFF

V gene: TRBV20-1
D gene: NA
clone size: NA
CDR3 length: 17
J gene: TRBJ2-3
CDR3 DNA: TGCAGTGCTACAACGGAGGGCCTATTCCTGGCCACAGATACGCAGTATTTT
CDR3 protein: CSATTEGLFLATDTQYF

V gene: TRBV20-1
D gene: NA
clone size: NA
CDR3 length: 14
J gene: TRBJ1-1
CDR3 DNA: TGCAGTGCTAGTCGGGCAGGGTCGAGCACTGAAGCTTTCTTT
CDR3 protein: CSASRAGSSTEAFF

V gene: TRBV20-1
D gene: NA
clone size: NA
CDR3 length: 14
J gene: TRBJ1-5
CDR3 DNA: TGCAGTGCTTTTCCCCGGGACAGCAATCAGCCCCAGCATTTT
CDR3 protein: CSAFPRDSNQPQHF

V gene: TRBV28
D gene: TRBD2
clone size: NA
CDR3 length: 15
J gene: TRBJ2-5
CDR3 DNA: TGTGCCAGCAGTTTGCCGGGACTACCTCAAGAGACCCAGTACTTC
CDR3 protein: CASSLPGLPQETQYF

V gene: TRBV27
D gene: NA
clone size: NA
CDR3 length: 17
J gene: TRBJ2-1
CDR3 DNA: TGTGCCAGCAGTTTATCCTCCGGACAAGGGCCCTACAATGAGCAGTTCTTC
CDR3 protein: CASSLSSGQGPYNEQFF

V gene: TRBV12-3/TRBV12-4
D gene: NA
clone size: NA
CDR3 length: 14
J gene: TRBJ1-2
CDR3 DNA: TGTGCCAGCAGTTTTATGGGGGCAGACTATGGCTACACCTTC
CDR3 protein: CASSFMGADYGYTF

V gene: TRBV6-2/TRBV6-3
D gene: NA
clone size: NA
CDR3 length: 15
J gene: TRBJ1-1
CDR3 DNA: TGTGCCAGCAGTACTCCCCAGGGACTCGACACTGAAGCTTTCTTT
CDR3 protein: CASSTPQGLDTEAFF

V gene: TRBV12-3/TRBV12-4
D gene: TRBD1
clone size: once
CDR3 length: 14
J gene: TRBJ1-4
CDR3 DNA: TGTGCCAGCAGTCCTACAGGGGGTACTGAAAAACTGTTTTTT
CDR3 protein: CASSPTGGTEKLFF

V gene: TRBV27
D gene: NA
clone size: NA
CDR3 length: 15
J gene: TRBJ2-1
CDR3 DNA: TGTGCCAGCAAGGACCACGTGCCAGGGGCCAATGAGCAGTTCTTC
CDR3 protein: CASKDHVPGANEQFF

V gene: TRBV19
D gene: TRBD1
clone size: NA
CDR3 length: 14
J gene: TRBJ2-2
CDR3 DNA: TGTGCCAGCGGACAGGGGTATATCACCGGGGAGCTGTTTTTT
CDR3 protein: CASGQGYITGELFF

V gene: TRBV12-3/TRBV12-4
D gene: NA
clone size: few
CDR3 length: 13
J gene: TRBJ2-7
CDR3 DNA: TGTGCCAGCAGCTTGGGACCCTCCAGCGAGCAGTACTTC
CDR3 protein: CASSLGPSSEQYF

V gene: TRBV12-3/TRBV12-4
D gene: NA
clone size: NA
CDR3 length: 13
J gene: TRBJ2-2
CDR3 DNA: TGTGCCAGCAGCCAAACAGGGACCGGGGAGCTGTTTTTT
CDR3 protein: CASSQTGTGELFF